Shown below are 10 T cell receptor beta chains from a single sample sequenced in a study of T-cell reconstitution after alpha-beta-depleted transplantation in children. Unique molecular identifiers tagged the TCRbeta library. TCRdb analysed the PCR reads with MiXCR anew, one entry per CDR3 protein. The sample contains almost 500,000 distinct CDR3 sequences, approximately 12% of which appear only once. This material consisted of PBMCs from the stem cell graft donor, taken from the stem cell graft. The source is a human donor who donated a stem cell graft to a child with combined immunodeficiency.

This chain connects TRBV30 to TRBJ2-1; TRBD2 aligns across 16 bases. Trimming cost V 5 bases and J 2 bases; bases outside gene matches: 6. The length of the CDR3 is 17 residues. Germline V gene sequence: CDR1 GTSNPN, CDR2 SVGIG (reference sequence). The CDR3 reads CAWSGTSGRGAYNEQFF. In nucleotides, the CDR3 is TGTGCCTGGTCAGGGACTAGCGGGAGGGGAGCCTACAATGAGCAGTTCTTC.

The CDR3 region has the DNA TGCAGCGTTGAGGTGCCAGGGGAAGGACCTGAAGCTTTCTTT. Translating it yields CSVEVPGEGPEAFF. The chain is built from TRBV29-1 and TRBJ1-1; D is perhaps TRBD1 (6 bases). Trimming left V 3 bases short and J 6 bases short, with 17 bases between. Germline CDR1 reads SQVTM; CDR2 reads ANQGSEA. The CDR3 loop spans 14 amino acids.

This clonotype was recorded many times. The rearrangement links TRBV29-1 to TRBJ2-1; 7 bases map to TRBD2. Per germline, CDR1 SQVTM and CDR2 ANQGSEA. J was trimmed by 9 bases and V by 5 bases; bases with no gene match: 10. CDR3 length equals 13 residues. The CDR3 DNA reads TGCAGCGTTACCCGTTGGGGGGGGAGTGAGCAGTTCTTC. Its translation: CSVTRWGGSEQFF.

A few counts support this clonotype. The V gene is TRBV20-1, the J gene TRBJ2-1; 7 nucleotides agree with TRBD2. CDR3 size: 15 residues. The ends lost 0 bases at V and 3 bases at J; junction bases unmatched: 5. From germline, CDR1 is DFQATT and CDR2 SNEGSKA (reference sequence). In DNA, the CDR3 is TGCAGTGCTAGAGATCCGGCTAGCGGCTACAATGAGCAGTTCTTC. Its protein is CSARDPASGYNEQFF.

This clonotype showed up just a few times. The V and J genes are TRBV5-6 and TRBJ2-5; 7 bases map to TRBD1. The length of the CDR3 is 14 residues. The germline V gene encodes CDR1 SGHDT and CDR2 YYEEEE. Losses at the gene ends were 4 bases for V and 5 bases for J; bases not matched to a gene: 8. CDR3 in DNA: TGTGCCAGCAGCGGGCAGGACAGGCGGGAGACCCAGTACTTC. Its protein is CASSGQDRRETQYF.

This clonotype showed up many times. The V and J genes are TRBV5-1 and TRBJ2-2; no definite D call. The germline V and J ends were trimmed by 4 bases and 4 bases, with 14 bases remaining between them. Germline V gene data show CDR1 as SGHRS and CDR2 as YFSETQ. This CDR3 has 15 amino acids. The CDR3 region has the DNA TGCGCCAGCAGCCTATGGGCCCAAGGCACCGGGGAGCTGTTTTTT. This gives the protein CASSLWAQGTGELFF.

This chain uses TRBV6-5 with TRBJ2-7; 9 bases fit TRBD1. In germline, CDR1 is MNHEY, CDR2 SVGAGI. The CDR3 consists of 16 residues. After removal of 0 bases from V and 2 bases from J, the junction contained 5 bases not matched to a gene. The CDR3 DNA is TGTGCCAGCAGTTACTCTTCGGGGACAGGGACCTACGAGCAGTACTTC. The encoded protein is CASSYSSGTGTYEQYF.

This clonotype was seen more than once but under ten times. The CDR3 region is CASSSTMQNTEAFF. CDR3 bases: TGCGCCAGCAGCTCCACTATGCAGAACACTGAAGCTTTCTTT. J is TRBJ1-1 and V is TRBV5-1; D not certain. The length of the CDR3 is 14 residues. Deletions cut 3 bases from V and 1 base from J, with 10 bases between. From germline, CDR1 is SGHRS and CDR2 YFSETQ.

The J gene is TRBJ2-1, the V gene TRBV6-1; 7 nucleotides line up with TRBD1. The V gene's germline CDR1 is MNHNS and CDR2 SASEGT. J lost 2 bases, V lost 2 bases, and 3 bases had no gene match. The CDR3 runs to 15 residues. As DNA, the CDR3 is TGTGCCAGCAGTGAAACAGGGGACCCCTACAATGAGCAGTTCTTC. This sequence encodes CASSETGDPYNEQFF.

The CDR3 loop reads CSVERGTTEAFF. DNA of the CDR3: TGCAGCGTTGAACGGGGTACCACTGAAGCTTTCTTT. V and J are TRBV29-1 and TRBJ1-1; D gene unclear. Germline lookup yields CDR1 SQVTM and CDR2 ANQGSEA. The CDR3 is made up of 12 amino acids. The V gene lost 2 bases and the J gene lost 4 bases, with 8 bases spanning the gap.